This TCR beta chain was captured in a study of T cell changes during pregnancy in multiple sclerosis. CDR1 MNHNS and CDR2 SASEGT come from the germline V gene. This CDR3 spans 14 amino acids. The V end lost 0 bases, the J end lost 7 bases, and 10 bases lay between the germline ends. This table comes from immunoSEQ multiplex PCR, and its TCRdb copy is limited to in-frame clones, with some not included. The sample comprises tens of thousands of clones, about 92% of which are singletons, and around 2.3% rests with the top ten. The starting material was peripheral blood, obtained in the second trimester of pregnancy. The chain has TRBV6-1 and TRBJ1-5; a weak D match, TRBD1 (5 bases). This TCR was recovered from a female donor with multiple sclerosis, enrolled in a pregnancy study. CDR3 protein: CASSEASGNQPQHF. CDR3 DNA sequence: TGTGCCAGCAGTGAAGCCTCAGGGAACCAGCCCCAGCATTTT.